The 22 T cell receptor beta chains listed next were all sequenced from one sample in a study of blood T cell repertoires in COVID-19. Generated by immunoSEQ multiplex PCR, the TCRdb table keeps only in-frame clones and is missing some. The sample includes just over 80,000 clones, under 80% seen only once; the top ten take 15% to 20%. The sequenced material came from peripheral blood. The receptor source for this set is a woman of 80 years or more with active or convalescent COVID-19.

The V call is TRBV10-3, the J call TRBJ2-2, with TRBD1 matching 8 bases. The germline gives CDR1 ENHRY, CDR2 SYGVKD. The CDR3 sequence is 16 residues long. J gave up 0 bases and V 4 bases, and 4 bases lay outside the gene matches. The CDR3 spells CAISATGDANTGELFF. The CDR3 DNA follows: TGTGCCATCAGTGCGACAGGGGACGCGAACACCGGGGAGCTGTTTTTT.

This chain joins TRBV5-6 and TRBJ1-3, with D perhaps TRBD1 (5 bases). CDR1 SGHDT and CDR2 YYEEEE come from the germline V gene. The V and J ends lost 4 bases and 0 bases respectively, with 14 bases between them. The CDR3 sequence is 16 residues long. For the CDR3, the DNA is TGTGCCAGCAGCCCCCGCGGGGCCGGCTCTGGAAACACCATATATTTT. This translates into CASSPRGAGSGNTIYF.

There are a few counts of this clone. The rearrangement links TRBV10-3 to TRBJ1-5; D gene ambiguous. This CDR3 has 15 amino acids. The V end was cut by 3 bases, the J end by 0 bases, with 9 bases between. Germline CDR1 and CDR2: ENHRY and SYGVKD. The CDR3 DNA reads TGTGCCATCAGTGAATCACCAGATAGCAATCAGCCCCAGCATTTT. Amino acid sequence: CAISESPDSNQPQHF.

This chain uses TRBV19 with TRBJ2-3; 7 nucleotides line up with TRBD2. The germline V gene has CDR1 LNHDA and CDR2 SQIVND (reference sequence). The ends lost 2 bases at V and 4 bases at J; junction bases unmatched: 6. This CDR3 spans 15 amino acids. The CDR3 coding sequence is TGTGCCAGTAGTATAAGGGCGGGGGAGGCAGATACGCAGTATTTT. It yields the protein CASSIRAGEADTQYF. Based on the CDR3 plus reference TRBV19 and TRBJ2-3, the full variable domain is DGGITQSPKYLFRKEGQNVTLSCEQNLNHDAMYWYRQDPGQGLRLIYYSQIVNDFQKGDIAEGYSVSREKKESFPLTVTSAQKNPTAFYLCASSIRAGEADTQYFGPGTRLTVL.

A single count supports this clone. The rearrangement uses TRBV18 and TRBJ2-4, with 8 positions matching TRBD1. This CDR3 contains 15 residues. CDR1 is KGHSH and CDR2 is LQKENI in the germline V gene. The V and J ends lost 4 bases and 8 bases, in that order; junction bases with no gene match: 10. CDR3 amino acids: CASSQEQGEGDIQYF. Here the CDR3 DNA reads TGTGCCAGCTCACAGGAACAGGGGGAAGGGGACATTCAGTACTTC.

V is TRBV7-6 and J is TRBJ2-3; D perhaps matches TRBD2 (7 bases). Trimming stripped 4 bases from V and 3 bases from J, with 17 bases between. Germline loops: CDR1 SGHVS, CDR2 FNYEAQ. This CDR3 spans 16 amino acids. CDR3 sequence (DNA): TGTGCCAGCAGCTCTTCACTCAGGGGAGGGACAGATACGCAGTATTTT. It is translated as CASSSSLRGGTDTQYF.

The chain recombines TRBV13 with TRBJ2-1; 9 nucleotides line up with TRBD2. Germline CDR1 PRHDT, CDR2 FYEKMQ (reference sequence). The V and J ends lost 3 bases and 4 bases, in that order; junction bases with no gene match: 4. The length of the CDR3 is 15 residues. For the CDR3, the DNA is TGTGCCAGCAGCTTGCGGACTAGCGCTTACAATGAGCAGTTCTTC. This translates into CASSLRTSAYNEQFF.

Regarding this clone: This may arise from a read error, as a much more abundant clone is one base away. The genes are TRBV7-4 and TRBJ2-7; 8 positions agree with TRBD1. The length of the CDR3 is 14 residues. V lost 4 bases to trimming and J lost 2 bases; unmatched junction nucleotides: 4. Germline CDR1 reads SGHVT; CDR2 reads SQSDAQ. In DNA, the CDR3 is TGTGCCAGCAGCTCGGGACAGGAACCCTACGAGCAGTACTTC. It yields the protein CASSSGQEPYEQYF.

The chain couples TRBV12-3 or TRBV12-4 to TRBJ1-5; D gene uncertain. The CDR3 spans 13 residues. V was shortened by 6 bases and J by 7 bases, with 13 bases between the two germline ends. CDR3 loop: CASRWGPGQPQHF. In nucleotides, the CDR3 is TGTGCCAGCAGATGGGGTCCGGGGCAGCCCCAGCATTTT.

The chain combines TRBV4-3 with TRBJ1-1; unclear D gene. V was shortened by 0 bases and J by 4 bases, with 6 bases between the two germline ends. The germline gives CDR1 LGHNA, CDR2 YSLEER. The CDR3 sequence is 13 residues long. DNA of the CDR3: TGCGCCAGCAGCCAAGACCGTAGCACTGAAGCTTTCTTT. Amino acids: CASSQDRSTEAFF.

The V call is TRBV29-1, the J call TRBJ1-1; TRBD1 matches at 10 bases. The germline V gene has CDR1 SQVTM and CDR2 ANQGSEA. J lost 4 bases, V lost 6 bases, and 5 bases had no gene match. The CDR3 spans 13 residues. The CDR3 region is CSVRTGGGTEAFF. DNA of the CDR3: TGCAGCGTGAGGACAGGGGGAGGCACTGAAGCTTTCTTT.

As for this clone: At one of its ends the junction is not consistent with the germline gene, which may arise from a read error. The J gene is TRBJ2-4, the V gene TRBV6-1; a weak D match, TRBD2 (7 bases). CDR3 length: 13 residues. Germline CDR1 and CDR2: MNHNS and SASEGT. The DNA for the CDR3 is TGTGCCAGCAGTGACGCCCCGGGGGGCATTAAGTACTTC. Protein: CASSDAPGGIKYF.

The chain uses TRBV6-2 or TRBV6-3 and TRBJ1-1; unclear D gene. CDR3 length: 14 residues. Germline assignment: CDR1 MNHEY and CDR2 SVGEGT. Deletions cut 5 bases from V and 0 bases from J, with 10 bases between. CDR3 sequence: CASSRKALNTEAFF. In nucleotides, the CDR3 is TGTGCCAGCAGTCGAAAAGCTCTGAACACTGAAGCTTTCTTT.

This clone was seen ten or more times. CDR3 bases: TGTGCCAGCAGCTACCACCCGGGACAGGGATATTCAAAGCTCTCCTACGAGCAGTACTTC. Translating it yields CASSYHPGQGYSKLSYEQYF. The rearrangement joins TRBV5-8 to TRBJ2-7; 9 nucleotides agree with TRBD1. J lost 0 bases, V lost 3 bases, and 19 bases had no gene match. The CDR3 runs to 20 residues. Germline CDR1 and CDR2: SGHTS and YDEGEE.

The chain has TRBV6-5 and TRBJ1-4; D not resolved. V was pared by 2 bases and J by 7 bases, with 17 bases between. Germline V CDR1 and CDR2: MNHEY, SVGAGI. The length of the CDR3 is 16 residues. The CDR3 bases are TGTGCCAGCAGTTACCAATCTGGCTTAGGAGGTGAAAAACTGTTTTTT. It yields the protein CASSYQSGLGGEKLFF.

There are a few counts of this clone. The chain couples TRBV5-6 to TRBJ2-7; tentative D call: TRBD1 (5 bases). The V and J ends lost 4 bases and 7 bases respectively, with 18 bases between them. The CDR3 has 14 residues. Germline V gene data show CDR1 as SGHDT and CDR2 as YYEEEE. CDR3 residues: CASSRYRQFSEQYF. CDR3 DNA sequence: TGTGCCAGCAGCCGATACAGACAGTTTTCGGAGCAGTACTTC.

The chain carries TRBV9 and TRBJ2-1; tentatively, D is TRBD2 (5 bases). V dropped 3 bases and J dropped 0 bases, with 13 bases sitting between them. Germline V gene sequence: CDR1 SGDLS, CDR2 YYNGEE. The CDR3 covers 16 residues. The CDR3 DNA is TGTGCCAGCAGCGAGTCTAGCCTAAGCTCCTACAATGAGCAGTTCTTC. Translating it yields CASSESSLSSYNEQFF. Full variable domain (outside the CDR3, taken from reference TRBV9 and TRBJ2-1): DSGVTQTPKHLITATGQRVTLRCSPRSGDLSVYWYQQSLDQGLQFLIQYYNGEERAKGNILERFSAQQFPDLHSELNLSSLELGDSALYFCASSESSLSSYNEQFFGPGTRLTVL.

The CDR3 is CATSRDIVPGQGLYEQYF. The DNA for the CDR3 is TGTGCCACCAGCAGAGATATCGTTCCGGGACAGGGTTTATACGAGCAGTACTTC. V and J are TRBV15 and TRBJ2-7; 9 nucleotides match TRBD1. V dropped 0 bases and J dropped 4; count of bases not matched to a gene: 13. This CDR3 comprises 18 residues. Germline V gives CDR1 LNHNV, CDR2 YYDKDF (reference sequence).

The table lists this clone with a few counts. The chain has TRBV4-3 and TRBJ1-6; D perhaps matches TRBD1 (6 bases). The V end was cut by 0 bases, the J end by 9 bases, with 12 bases between. Germline V CDR1 and CDR2: LGHNA, YSLEER. The CDR3 is made up of 15 amino acids. The CDR3 coding sequence is TGCGCCAGCAGCCAAGATGGGGGGGCCGGTTCACCCCTCCACTTT. Translated: CASSQDGGAGSPLHF.

The chain joins TRBV7-9 to TRBJ2-5; D not resolved. V was pared by 4 bases and J by 2 bases, with 11 bases between. CDR1 and CDR2 from the germline V gene are SEHNR and FQNEAQ (reference sequence). The CDR3 contains 14 residues. As DNA, the CDR3 is TGTGCCAGCAGCTCGCGCGGCAAACAAGAGACCCAGTACTTC. This codes for CASSSRGKQETQYF.

Many counts were recorded for this clone. V and J are TRBV18 and TRBJ2-3, with 11 bases aligning to TRBD1. The J segment lost 2 bases and the V segment lost 6 bases, leaving 7 bases of the junction unmatched. This CDR3 region has 16 residues. Germline CDR1 and CDR2: KGHSH and LQKENI. CDR3 DNA sequence: TGTGCCAGCTCGGTCGGACAGGGGGCAGTCACAGATACGCAGTATTTT. Encoded protein: CASSVGQGAVTDTQYF.

This clone was observed a handful of times. This rearrangement joins TRBV5-5 to TRBJ2-6, with TRBD1 matching over 7 bases. The V gene end was trimmed by 1 base and the J gene end by 0 bases; junction bases not matched to a gene: 4. Germline V lookup: CDR1 SGHKS, CDR2 YYEKEE (reference sequence). The CDR3 consists of 17 residues. CDR3 amino acids: CASSLTGDGSGANVLTF. Written as DNA, the CDR3 is TGTGCCAGCAGCTTGACAGGGGATGGCTCTGGGGCCAACGTCCTGACTTTC. Together with reference TRBV5-5 and TRBJ2-6, the CDR3 gives the full variable domain: DAGVTQSPTHLIKTRGQQVTLRCSPISGHKSVSWYQQVLGQGPQFIFQYYEKEERGRGNFPDRFSARQFPNYSSELNVNALLLGDSALYLCASSLTGDGSGANVLTFGAGSRLTVL.